This TCR beta chain was sequenced for a study of T cell changes during pregnancy in multiple sclerosis. Some clones are missing from TCRdb's copy, which holds only in-frame ones; the method was immunoSEQ multiplex PCR. Of fewer than 20,000 clones listed, approximately 88% were seen once; the top ten hold roughly an eighth. J was trimmed by 4 bases and V by 0 bases; bases with no gene match: 3. Per germline, CDR1 SEHNR and CDR2 FQNEAQ (reference sequence). The CDR3 is made up of 16 amino acids. The input for sequencing was CD8+ T cells from peripheral blood mononuclear cells, taken after pregnancy. This TCR came from a female donor in good health, enrolled as a control in a pregnancy study. The chain is built from TRBV7-9 and TRBJ1-4; 9 nucleotides agree with TRBD1. The CDR3 spells CASSLADRGLNEKLFF. The CDR3 bases are TGTGCCAGCAGCTTAGCGGACAGGGGACTTAATGAAAAACTGTTTTTT.